The clone carrying this T cell receptor beta chain was picked up one time. Its target is unknown. The sample carries other DNA sequences with the same CDR3. Naive CD8 cells lacked CD45RO and underwent positive selection for CCR7, leaving out terminally differentiated effector memory CD45RA+ cells. V shed 3 bases and J shed 7 bases, with 6 bases lying between them. This CDR3 spans 12 amino acids. In germline, CDR1 is MNHEY, CDR2 SMNVEV (reference sequence). This record comes from a study of shared clonotypes between healthy human individuals. Study outcomes and limitations: Shared clonotypes: roughly 4.7% naive CD4, about 3.5% naive CD8, about 2.4% memory CD4, 0.4% to 0.5% memory CD8.

Profiled with immunoSEQ multiplex PCR; TCRdb holds only in-frame clones, not every one. The sample shows about 2.1 million clones, 85% to 95% of them seen only once. The sequenced sample was naive CD8+ T cells from PBMCs. The J gene is TRBJ2-2, the V gene TRBV27; D gene ambiguous. The sequence derives from a man younger than 30 in good health. Some clones in this sample may be carry-over from other donors' samples. CDR3 sequence reads: CASSFLVGELFF. CDR3 sequence (DNA): TGTGCCAGCAGTTTCCTCGTCGGGGAGCTGTTTTTT.